This T cell receptor beta chain originates from a study of long-term antiretroviral therapy in people with HIV. About the study: The 2015 immediate-ART recommendation came about a decade after the earliest samples.

The study used samples holding about 0.95-10 million cryopreserved PBMC before DNA extraction. At the survey level, the v3.0 immunoSEQ assay was run. Each sample aimed for about 40,000-50,000 sequenced T-cell genomes. Produced via immunoSEQ multiplex PCR; TCRdb's table is partial and in-frame only. The sample includes 25,000 to 35,000 clones, around 90% of them seen just once. The receptor comes from a woman between 40 and 55 years old with HIV. The specimen was unsorted PBMCs, collected around 5 years after starting antiretroviral therapy.

The CDR3 loop reads CASRDMGGSGNTIYF. In DNA, the CDR3 is TGCGCCAGCAGGGATATGGGGGGCTCTGGAAACACCATATATTTT. The V and J genes are TRBV5-1 and TRBJ1-3, with D perhaps TRBD1 (5 bases). Germline V gene lookup returns CDR1 SGHRS and CDR2 YFSETQ. The V end was cut by 5 bases, the J end by 0 bases, with 12 bases between. The length of the CDR3 is 15 residues.